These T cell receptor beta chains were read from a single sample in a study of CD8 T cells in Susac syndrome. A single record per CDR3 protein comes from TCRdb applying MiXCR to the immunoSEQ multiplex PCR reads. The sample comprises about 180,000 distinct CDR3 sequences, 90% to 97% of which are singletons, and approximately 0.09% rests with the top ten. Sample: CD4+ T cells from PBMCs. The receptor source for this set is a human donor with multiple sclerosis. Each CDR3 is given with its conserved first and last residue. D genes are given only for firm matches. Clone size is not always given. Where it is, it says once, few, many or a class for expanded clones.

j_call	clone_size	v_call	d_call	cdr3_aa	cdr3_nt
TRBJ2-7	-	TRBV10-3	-	CAISDSAGREQYF	TGTGCCATCAGTGACTCGGCAGGGAGGGAGCAGTACTTC
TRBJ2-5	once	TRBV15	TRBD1	CATSIAGTGVWTQYF	TGTGCCACCAGCATCGCCGGGACAGGGGTGTGGACCCAGTACTTC
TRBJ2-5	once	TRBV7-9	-	CASSLAATGETQYF	TGTGCCAGCAGCTTAGCGGCAACAGGGGAGACCCAGTACTTC
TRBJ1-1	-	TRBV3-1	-	CASSHAQVNTEAFF	TGTGCCAGCAGCCATGCTCAGGTGAACACTGAAGCTTTCTTT
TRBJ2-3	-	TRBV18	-	CASSPLATDTQYF	TGTGCCAGCTCACCACTCGCCACAGATACGCAGTATTTT
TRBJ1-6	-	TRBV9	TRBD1	CASTWGTGDSPLHF	TGTGCCAGCACTTGGGGGACAGGGGATTCACCCCTCCACTTT
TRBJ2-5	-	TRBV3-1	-	CASSQDGTQYF	TGTGCCAGCAGCCAAGATGGGACCCAGTACTTC
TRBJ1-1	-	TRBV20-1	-	CSASMENTEAFF	TGCAGTGCTAGCATGGAGAACACTGAAGCTTTCTTT
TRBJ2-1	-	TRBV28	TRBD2	CASSFSGTRYNEQFF	TGTGCCAGCAGCTTCAGCGGGACCCGTTACAATGAGCAGTTCTTC
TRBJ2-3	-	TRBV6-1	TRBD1	CASRPRTGSTADTQYF	TGTGCCAGCAGGCCCAGGACAGGAAGTACCGCAGATACGCAGTATTTT
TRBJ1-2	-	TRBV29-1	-	CSVDGQLYGYTF	TGCAGCGTTGATGGACAGCTGTATGGCTACACCTTC
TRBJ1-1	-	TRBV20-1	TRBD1	CSARDRTNTEAFF	TGCAGTGCGAGGGACAGGACGAACACTGAAGCTTTCTTT
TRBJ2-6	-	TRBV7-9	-	CASSPERGRISGANVLTF	TGTGCCAGCAGTCCCGAGAGGGGCAGAATCTCTGGGGCCAACGTCCTGACTTTC
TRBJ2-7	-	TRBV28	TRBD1	CASSDTGTGVPEQYF	TGTGCCAGCAGCGACACCGGGACAGGGGTTCCCGAGCAGTACTTC
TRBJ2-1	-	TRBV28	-	CASRGHGATSTFF	TGTGCCAGCAGGGGCCACGGTGCGACCTCCACGTTCTTC
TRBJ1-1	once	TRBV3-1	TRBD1	CASSRDRGGEAFF	TGTGCCAGCAGCCGAGACAGGGGTGGTGAAGCTTTCTTT
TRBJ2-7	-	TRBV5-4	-	CASSLTPGPRGYEQYF	TGTGCCAGCAGCTTGACTCCGGGGCCGAGGGGCTACGAGCAGTACTTC
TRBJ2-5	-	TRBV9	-	CASSDQSGETQYF	TGTGCCAGCAGCGACCAGAGCGGGGAGACCCAGTACTTC
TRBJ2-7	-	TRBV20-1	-	CSARRGGYEQYF	TGCAGTGCTAGAAGAGGGGGCTACGAGCAGTACTTC
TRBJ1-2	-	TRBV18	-	CASSPPSRSNYGYTF	TGTGCCAGCTCACCACCATCCCGCTCCAACTATGGCTACACCTTC
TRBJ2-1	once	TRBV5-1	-	CASSPCTGPEDEQFF	TGCGCCAGCAGCCCTTGCACGGGACCCGAGGATGAGCAGTTCTTC
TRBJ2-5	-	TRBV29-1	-	CSVRSQETQYF	TGCAGCGTTCGGAGTCAAGAGACCCAGTACTTC
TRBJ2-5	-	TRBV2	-	CASRDSTGSETQYF	TGTGCCAGCAGGGATTCTACAGGGTCAGAGACCCAGTACTTC
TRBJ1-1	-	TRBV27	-	CASSFAGRYTEAFF	TGTGCCAGCAGTTTTGCAGGCCGGTACACTGAAGCTTTCTTT
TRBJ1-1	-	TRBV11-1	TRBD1	CASSLNRGLDTEAFF	TGTGCCAGCAGCTTGAACAGGGGGCTTGACACTGAAGCTTTCTTT
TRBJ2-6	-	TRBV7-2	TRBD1	CASRQGQGISGANVLTF	TGTGCCAGCAGGCAGGGACAGGGAATCTCTGGGGCCAACGTCCTGACTTTC
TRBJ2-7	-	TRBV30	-	CAWRQTGTGEQYF	TGTGCCTGGAGGCAAACAGGGACTGGGGAGCAGTACTTC
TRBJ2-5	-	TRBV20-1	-	CSARKRVQETQYF	TGCAGTGCTAGGAAGAGGGTCCAAGAGACCCAGTACTTC
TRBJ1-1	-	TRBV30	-	CACLGLVNTEAFF	TGTGCCTGCCTAGGTTTGGTAAACACTGAAGCTTTCTTT